The following is a TCR beta chain sequence with its context. Its antigen remains unidentified. The data were obtained in a study of cytomegalovirus exposure and HLA in healthy donors. Regarding the study as a whole: Within a later analysis, the majority of CMV-associated TCR beta chains appeared HLA-restricted.

The PCR was carried out with 60 Vbeta primers and 13 Jbeta primers. Method: immunoSEQ multiplex PCR; TCRdb's copy keeps in-frame clones and lacks some. The table includes about 150,000 clones, over 75% detected once. V dropped 7 bases and J dropped 13 bases, with 20 bases sitting between them. The CDR3 totals 13 residues. The germline V gene encodes CDR1 MDHEN and CDR2 SYDVKM. J is TRBJ2-1 and V is TRBV28; no clear D. The clonotype originates from a young woman in good health and CMV-seronegative. Sequenced sample: PBMCs. Written as DNA, the CDR3 is TGTGCCAGCACCCTGGAAGAATTCAGGCCTCAGTTCTTC. Translating it yields CASTLEEFRPQFF.